The sequence of this TCR beta chain was determined in a study of blood T cell repertoires in COVID-19. About the research overall: Donors in the United States, Italy and Spain gave samples during acute or convalescent COVID-19. Sources were T cells, B-cell-depleted T cells, or PBMCs; the material itself was cDNA or gDNA.

The V end lost 5 bases, the J end lost 7 bases, and 9 bases lay between the germline ends. This CDR3 is built from 13 residues. The germline CDR1 and CDR2 sequences are SGHVS and FQNEAQ. Under the authors' procedure: Reference gene primer amplification yielded estimated nucleated cell counts. Only in-frame clones appear in the TCRdb table, and some are missing; sequencing was by immunoSEQ multiplex PCR. V and J calls and clone size are those listed in that table; D and trimming were worked out from the DNA. Here the sample spans 25,000 to 35,000 clones, approximately 85% being singletons. Sequencing was carried out using peripheral blood. The TCR sequence derives from a man in his sixties with active COVID-19. This rearrangement joins TRBV7-8 to TRBJ1-6; D is unclear. In DNA form, the CDR3 reads TGTGCCAGCAGCATGGGCGCGAATTCACCCCTCCACTTT. Translated: CASSMGANSPLHF.